This T cell receptor beta chain originates from a study of shared clonotypes between healthy human individuals. Looking at the study overall: For every donor, three CD4 naive, three CD4 memory, two CD8 naive and one CD8 memory plates were used.

V lost 3 bases to trimming and J lost 2 bases, with 13 bases between them. CDR3 length equals 16 residues. Germline assignment: CDR1 MNHEY and CDR2 SMNVEV (reference sequence). Every donor was a Caucasian adult from Nashville, Tennessee. Measured with immunoSEQ multiplex PCR; TCRdb has only the in-frame clones, and not every one. The repertoire includes under 1,100,000 clones, more than 75% of them detected once, and roughly 0.61% sits in the top ten. General observations from the study: Researchers found naive subsets generally carried larger estimated richness than memory subsets. For naive CD4 cells, around 5.1% of clonotypes were shared across a handful of donors.

Of note for this clone: Its antigen is still unknown.

This TCR was sampled from a man aged 18-30 years in good health. Some clones in this sample may be carry-over from other donors' samples. Sequenced material: memory CD4+ T cells from PBMCs. Subset specified: CD45RA-negative fraction. The chain carries TRBV27 and TRBJ2-2; D possibly corresponds to TRBD1 (6 bases). The CDR3 is CASSLRQAPNTGELFF. In DNA, the CDR3 is TGTGCCAGCAGTTTGCGACAGGCGCCCAACACCGGGGAGCTGTTTTTT.